The clone carrying this T cell receptor (beta chain) was observed at least ten times. Its specificity is unknown. The CDR3 sequence is 15 residues long. The germline V gene has CDR1 LGHNA and CDR2 YNFKEQ. V lost 1 base, J lost 3 bases, and 12 bases lay in between. Subjects aged 18 to 65 presented with newly diagnosed hyperthyroidism of less than 2 months' duration. Diagnoses rested on clinical symptoms, serum thyroxine and TRAb, thyroid ultrasound and orbital computed tomography. RNA transcripts gave rise to amplified TCR beta CDR3 regions. First-round RT-PCR of the TCR CDR3 relied on the HTBI primer set. TCRdb re-derived calls from the multiplex PCR reads in MiXCR, one entry per CDR3 protein. The sample consists of under 300,000 distinct CDR3 sequences, about an eighth of them appearing once. This sample is part of a study of T cells in Graves' hyperthyroidism and ophthalmopathy. Overall study results and limits: In simple terms, a model built on 13 V-J features told ophthalmopathy apart from stable hyperthyroidism. Most thyroid clonotypes expanded above 0.001 were also detected in blood.

The sample comprised blood. This rearrangement joins TRBV4-2 to TRBJ1-2; unclear D gene. The sequence derives from a woman younger than 45 with Graves' hyperthyroidism that later progressed to Graves' ophthalmopathy. The CDR3 region is CASSQAWAWDYGYTF. Written as DNA, the CDR3 is TGTGCCAGCAGCCAAGCATGGGCCTGGGACTATGGCTACACCTTC.